The 2 T cell receptor beta chains in this list originate from one sample, sequenced in a study of cytomegalovirus exposure and HLA in healthy donors. PCR employed 60 Vbeta and 13 Jbeta primers. Libraries were prepared by immunoSEQ multiplex PCR; TCRdb keeps only in-frame clonotypes and omits some of them. The sample has 90,000 to 110,000 clones, 76% seen once; the top ten hold 7.7%. The sequenced sample was PBMCs. These receptors were taken from a woman aged 45 to 65 in good health and CMV-seropositive.

The V and J genes are TRBV4-2 and TRBJ2-1; 12 positions match TRBD2. The germline gives CDR1 LGHNA, CDR2 YNFKEQ. J was trimmed by 4 bases and V by 4 bases; bases with no gene match: 2. The CDR3 contains 15 residues. The chain's CDR3 is CASSPSGGAYNEQFF. In DNA, the CDR3 is TGTGCCAGCAGCCCTAGCGGGGGGGCGTACAATGAGCAGTTCTTC.

Note on this clone: One junction end does not reproduce the germline sequence, and a read error may be involved. The rearrangement joins TRBV7-9 to TRBJ2-7; D unclear. CDR1 and CDR2 from the germline V gene are SEHNR and FQNEAQ (reference sequence). This CDR3 comprises 15 residues. The CDR3 nucleotides are TGTTCCAGCAGCTTAGGAAGCGACCCCGTTTACGAGCAGTACTTC. Translating gives CSSSLGSDPVYEQYF.